One and the same sample provided the 26 T cell receptor beta chains below, sequenced in a study of shared clonotypes between healthy human individuals. Profiling relied on immunoSEQ multiplex PCR, and the TCRdb table lists in-frame clones only, not all of them. The top ten hold about 0.13% of the sample, which has 2 million to 3 million clones, around 90% seen once. Sequenced: naive CD4+ T cells sorted from blood. Subset in this sample: CD45RA+ positively selected. These TCRs come from a young man in good health.

The chain joins TRBV4-1 to TRBJ2-7, with 7 bases matching TRBD2. The trim removed 7 bases at V and 0 bases at J, leaving 12 bases unmatched. This CDR3 is built from 16 residues. Germline CDR1 MGHRA, CDR2 YSYEKL. DNA for the CDR3: TGCGCCAGCACGGTGGATGGCGGGGGAACCTCCTACGAGCAGTACTTC. Protein sequence: CASTVDGGGTSYEQYF.

The chain is built from TRBV6-5 and TRBJ1-1, with D uncertain. There are 13 residues in the CDR3. CDR1 MNHEY and CDR2 SVGAGI come from the germline V gene. Trimming removed 2 bases from V and 1 base from J, with 5 bases in between. CDR3 protein: CASSYIQNTEAFF. The DNA of the CDR3 is TGTGCCAGCAGTTACATTCAGAACACTGAAGCTTTCTTT.

The rearrangement links TRBV5-1 to TRBJ2-7, with D tentatively TRBD1 (5 bases). CDR3 length: 17 residues. Germline V gene sequence: CDR1 SGHRS, CDR2 YFSETQ. V was trimmed by 4 bases and J by 0 bases, leaving 20 bases between them. In DNA form, the CDR3 reads TGCGCCAGCAGCCCCTCCTTTGACAGCCTGAGCTCCTACGAGCAGTACTTC. This codes for CASSPSFDSLSSYEQYF.

In regard to this clone: Additional DNA sequences in this sample encode the identical CDR3. The chain recombines TRBV5-1 with TRBJ1-2, with no clear D. CDR1 and CDR2 (germline): SGHRS, YFSETQ. The CDR3 contains 13 residues. V shed 0 bases and J shed 3 bases, with 6 bases lying between them. CDR3 loop: CASSLGTDYGYTF. In DNA, the CDR3 is TGCGCCAGCAGCTTGGGCACAGACTATGGCTACACCTTC. The variable domain in full, with the rest retrieved from reference TRBV5-1 and TRBJ1-2, is KAGVTQTPRYLIKTRGQQVTLSCSPISGHRSVSWYQQTPGQGLQFLFEYFSETQRNKGNFPGRFSGRQFSNSRSEMNVSTLELGDSALYLCASSLGTDYGYTFGSGTRLTVV.

This clone was seen a single time. The genes are TRBV6-6 and TRBJ2-7; D call uncertain. CDR1 is MNHNY and CDR2 is SVGAGI in the germline V gene (reference sequence). This CDR3 spans 13 amino acids. V was cut by 7 bases and J by 2 bases, with 12 bases left in between. CDR3 coding DNA: TGTGCCAGCACCCGGGCCCCAGCCTACGAGCAGTACTTC. As protein: CASTRAPAYEQYF.

A note on this clone: Other nucleotide sequences in the sample specify the same CDR3. The chain uses TRBV5-1 and TRBJ2-7; either TRBD1 or TRBD2 may supply D (5 bases each). Germline values: CDR1 SGHRS, CDR2 YFSETQ. The V gene lost 0 bases and the J gene lost 2 bases, with 9 bases spanning the gap. CDR3 size: 14 residues. The CDR3 loop is CASSLGLGAYEQYF. CDR3 sequence (DNA): TGCGCCAGCAGCTTGGGGTTGGGGGCCTACGAGCAGTACTTC. Combining the CDR3 with reference TRBV5-1 and TRBJ2-7 gives the whole variable domain KAGVTQTPRYLIKTRGQQVTLSCSPISGHRSVSWYQQTPGQGLQFLFEYFSETQRNKGNFPGRFSGRQFSNSRSEMNVSTLELGDSALYLCASSLGLGAYEQYFGPGTRLTVT.

The rearrangement links TRBV7-2 to TRBJ1-3; D is uncertain. V was cut by 2 bases and J by 2 bases, with 7 bases left in between. The germline CDR1 and CDR2 sequences are SGHTA and FQGNSA. The CDR3 spans 14 residues. The CDR3 region is CASSLRPPGNTIYF. As DNA, the CDR3 is TGTGCCAGCAGCTTAAGGCCCCCTGGAAACACCATATATTTT.

J is TRBJ2-7 and V is TRBV25-1, with D unresolved. This CDR3 is 12 amino acids long. V was shortened by 6 bases and J by 7 bases, with 13 bases between the two germline ends. Germline V gives CDR1 MGHDK, CDR2 SYGVNS. CDR3 residues: CASSGGGWEQYF. CDR3 DNA sequence: TGTGCCAGCAGCGGCGGTGGCTGGGAGCAGTACTTC.

J is TRBJ2-7 and V is TRBV30; unclear D gene. The CDR3 runs 14 residues. Deletions cut 2 bases from V and 2 bases from J, with 13 bases between. Germline V CDR1 and CDR2: GTSNPN, SVGIG (reference sequence). In DNA, the CDR3 is TGTGCCTGGAGTACAACTATGCTAACCTACGAGCAGTACTTC. Translation: CAWSTTMLTYEQYF.

The rearrangement uses TRBV6-6 and TRBJ1-5; no clear D gene. CDR3 length: 13 amino acids. Trimming shortened V by 0 bases and J by 6 bases, and 6 bases separated the two germline ends. The germline gives CDR1 MNHNY, CDR2 SVGAGI (reference sequence). This chain's CDR3 is CASSYSQFQPQHF. The CDR3 nucleotides read TGTGCCAGCAGTTACTCTCAGTTTCAGCCCCAGCATTTT.

This clone was observed a single time. The gene calls are TRBV28 and TRBJ1-1; D is ambiguous. In germline, CDR1 is MDHEN, CDR2 SYDVKM. This CDR3 comprises 13 residues. The V end was cut by 8 bases, the J end by 4 bases, with 14 bases between. The DNA of the CDR3 is TGTGCCAGCTTCGACGTTGTCGTCACTGAAGCTTTCTTT. Translated: CASFDVVVTEAFF.

The chain joins TRBV4-1 to TRBJ2-3; 8 positions match TRBD2. Germline lookup yields CDR1 MGHRA and CDR2 YSYEKL. The CDR3 contains 16 residues. Germline trimming cut 4 bases from V and 1 base from J; bases unmatched to any gene: 7. The CDR3 protein is CASSPGQLAGTDTQYF. DNA for the CDR3: TGCGCCAGCAGCCCGGGCCAACTAGCGGGCACAGATACGCAGTATTTT.

V usage is TRBV5-1 and J usage is TRBJ2-1; unclear D gene. V was pared by 1 base and J by 1 base, with 12 bases between. CDR1 and CDR2 (germline): SGHRS, YFSETQ. The CDR3 totals 16 residues. CDR3 amino acids: CASSLSGVESYNEQFF. In nucleotides, the CDR3 is TGCGCCAGCAGCTTGTCAGGAGTCGAATCCTACAATGAGCAGTTCTTC.

This clone was counted once. This chain links TRBV5-6 with TRBJ2-7, with D perhaps TRBD1 or TRBD2 (7 bases each). Trimming removed 3 bases from V and 3 bases from J, with 16 bases in between. The CDR3 is 15 amino acids. Germline CDR1 SGHDT, CDR2 YYEEEE. Here the CDR3 reads CASSSRQGGGYEQYF. CDR3 bases: TGTGCCAGCAGCTCCAGACAGGGAGGGGGCTACGAGCAGTACTTC. The full variable domain, completed using reference TRBV5-6 and TRBJ2-7, is DAGVTQSPTHLIKTRGQQVTLRCSPKSGHDTVSWYQQALGQGPQFIFQYYEEEERQRGNFPDRFSGHQFPNYSSELNVNALLLGDSALYLCASSSRQGGGYEQYFGPGTRLTVT.

This sequence joins TRBV27 and TRBJ2-3, with 9 bases matching TRBD2. Per germline, CDR1 MNHEY and CDR2 SMNVEV (reference sequence). Losses at the gene ends were 0 bases for V and 2 bases for J; bases not matched to a gene: 3. The CDR3 runs 16 residues. The CDR3 bases are TGTGCCAGCAGTTTATCCAGCGGGAGGCTCACAGATACGCAGTATTTT. Residues: CASSLSSGRLTDTQYF.

This chain links TRBV7-2 with TRBJ2-7; no definite D call. Germline V gene data show CDR1 as SGHTA and CDR2 as FQGNSA. Trimming pared 1 base from V and 3 bases from J, leaving 10 bases between. CDR3 length: 14 amino acids. The CDR3, as DNA: TGTGCCAGCAGCTTAGAAGCTTTAGGCTACGAGCAGTACTTC. It encodes CASSLEALGYEQYF.

A remark on this clone: The sample contains more than one DNA sequence encoding this CDR3. This chain joins TRBV28 and TRBJ2-7; no firm D call. CDR3 size: 13 residues. Germline values: CDR1 MDHEN, CDR2 SYDVKM. V was shortened by 2 bases and J by 1 base, with 6 bases between the two germline ends. Here the CDR3 DNA reads TGTGCCAGCAGTTTAGGGAATTCCTACGAGCAGTACTTC. It specifies CASSLGNSYEQYF.

The chain is built from TRBV19 and TRBJ1-6; 11 nucleotides agree with TRBD1. The germline gives CDR1 LNHDA, CDR2 SQIVND (reference sequence). The CDR3 is 16 amino acids. Trimming cost V 8 bases and J 4 bases; bases outside gene matches: 7. The CDR3: CASWGRDRGYNSPLHF. CDR3 DNA sequence: TGTGCCAGTTGGGGCCGGGACAGGGGGTATAATTCACCCCTCCACTTT.

This sequence joins TRBV15 and TRBJ2-7; perhaps TRBD1 as D (6 bases). The length of the CDR3 is 16 residues. Trimming shortened V by 0 bases and J by 3 bases, and 15 bases separated the two germline ends. Germline-derived CDR1 and CDR2 are LNHNV and YYDKDF (reference sequence). In DNA, the CDR3 is TGTGCCACCAGCAGAGATCGACAGGCATCCCGCTACGAGCAGTACTTC. Encoded protein: CATSRDRQASRYEQYF.

The rearrangement links TRBV6-1 to TRBJ2-2; D possibly corresponds to TRBD1 (5 bases). Deletions cut 5 bases from V and 1 base from J, with 11 bases between. CDR1 is MNHNS and CDR2 is SASEGT in the germline V gene. This CDR3 region has 15 residues. The chain's CDR3 is CASSSWTKNTGELFF. CDR3 DNA sequence: TGTGCCAGCAGTTCGTGGACAAAGAACACCGGGGAGCTGTTTTTT.

Concerning this clone: The sample holds other DNA sequences that translate to the same CDR3. V is TRBV28 and J is TRBJ1-1; maybe TRBD1 (5 bases). V was pared by 5 bases and J by 8 bases, with 12 bases between. The length of the CDR3 is 12 residues. Germline V CDR1 and CDR2: MDHEN, SYDVKM. The CDR3 protein is CASSLRGREAFF. In DNA, the CDR3 is TGTGCCAGCAGTCTGCGGGGGAGAGAAGCTTTCTTT. The complete variable domain, with remaining parts taken from reference TRBV28 and TRBJ1-1, reads DVKVTQSSRYLVKRTGEKVFLECVQDMDHENMFWYRQDPGLGLRLIYFSYDVKMKEKGDIPEGYSVSREKKERFSLILESASTNQTSMYLCASSLRGREAFFGQGTRLTVV.

The rearrangement uses TRBV30 and TRBJ2-5; TRBD2 matches at 13 bases. Germline assignment: CDR1 GTSNPN and CDR2 SVGIG (reference sequence). The CDR3 sequence is 17 residues long. Trimming removed 0 bases from V and 1 base from J; junction bases left unmatched: 5. The CDR3 here is CAWSVEWTSGGQETQYF. The CDR3 DNA is TGTGCCTGGAGTGTGGAGTGGACTAGCGGGGGCCAAGAGACCCAGTACTTC.

This clone was detected only a few times. This same CDR3 is encoded by further DNA sequences in the sample. The V call is TRBV29-1, the J call TRBJ1-1, with unresolved D. The V and J ends lost 4 bases and 1 base respectively, with 4 bases between them. The CDR3 is 11 amino acids. Germline values: CDR1 SQVTM, CDR2 ANQGSEA. The CDR3 DNA is TGCAGCGTTGGGGAGAACACTGAAGCTTTCTTT. It is translated as CSVGENTEAFF.

V and J are TRBV9 and TRBJ2-1, with 15 bases identical to TRBD2. Germline trimming cut 3 bases from V and 7 bases from J; bases unmatched to any gene: 2. Germline V lookup: CDR1 SGDLS, CDR2 YYNGEE. The CDR3 loop spans 15 amino acids. This chain's CDR3 is CASSAGTSGRNEQFF. DNA of the CDR3: TGTGCCAGCAGCGCCGGGACTAGCGGGAGGAATGAGCAGTTCTTC.

This chain uses TRBV2 with TRBJ2-2, with TRBD1 as a possible D gene (6 bases). There are 16 residues in the CDR3. The V gene's germline CDR1 is SNHLY and CDR2 FYNNEI. The V end lost 6 bases, the J end lost 6 bases, and 20 bases lay between the germline ends. The CDR3 nucleotides are TGTGCCAGCAGGGGGGCCGGGGTTGCGATCTCCGGGGAGCTGTTTTTT. It is translated as CASRGAGVAISGELFF.

This clone was found a few times. The chain couples TRBV19 to TRBJ1-6; possible D gene TRBD1, 6 bases. The CDR3 runs to 14 residues. V lost 3 bases, J lost 5 bases, and 8 bases lay in between. Germline lookup yields CDR1 LNHDA and CDR2 SQIVND (reference sequence). Here the CDR3 DNA reads TGTGCCAGTAGTATGTGGACAGATAATTCACCCCTCCACTTT. Protein sequence: CASSMWTDNSPLHF.